One and the same sample provided the 7 T cell receptor beta chains below, sequenced in a study of shared clonotypes between healthy human individuals. The table came from immunoSEQ multiplex PCR; TCRdb's copy has only in-frame clones and leaves some out. The repertoire holds roughly 1 million clones, with 75% to 85% as singletons. Sequenced material: memory CD4+ T cells from PBMCs. Stated subset: CD45RA-negative fraction. Receptors originate from a man younger than 35 in good health. Some clones in this sample may be carry-over from other donors' samples.

This clone came up once. The chain combines TRBV19 with TRBJ2-1; D is possibly TRBD1 or TRBD2 (5 bases each). The CDR3 covers 15 residues. The germline V gene has CDR1 LNHDA and CDR2 SQIVND (reference sequence). The CDR3 spells CEIKGAGQFPNEQFF. In nucleotides, the CDR3 is TGTGAAATCAAAGGGGCGGGTCAATTCCCCAATGAGCAGTTCTTC.

About this clone itself: Other DNA sequences of this sample code for an identical CDR3. The chain's CDR3 is CASSLLGASNQPQHF. CDR3 DNA sequence: TGTGCCAGCAGTTTATTGGGGGCGAGCAATCAGCCCCAGCATTTT. The rearrangement uses TRBV28 and TRBJ1-5; D perhaps matches TRBD1 (6 bases). Germline V gene sequence: CDR1 MDHEN, CDR2 SYDVKM. The CDR3 contains 15 residues. The V end was cut by 1 base, the J end by 1 base, with 8 bases between.

This chain joins TRBV5-1 and TRBJ2-1, with a tentative D call TRBD2 (6 bases). V lost 5 bases, J lost 0 bases, and 12 bases lay in between. Germline-derived CDR1 and CDR2 are SGHRS and YFSETQ. CDR3 size: 15 residues. CDR3 in DNA: TGCGCCAGCAGTTCAGACGGGAGCTCCTACAATGAGCAGTTCTTC. It is translated as CASSSDGSSYNEQFF. Using reference TRBV5-1 and TRBJ2-1 for the parts outside the CDR3, the full variable domain is KAGVTQTPRYLIKTRGQQVTLSCSPISGHRSVSWYQQTPGQGLQFLFEYFSETQRNKGNFPGRFSGRQFSNSRSEMNVSTLELGDSALYLCASSSDGSSYNEQFFGPGTRLTVL.

The chain carries TRBV11-2 and TRBJ2-7, with D perhaps TRBD1 (5 bases). There are 15 residues in the CDR3. Germline values: CDR1 SGHAT, CDR2 FQNNGV. V gave up 6 bases and J gave up 2 bases, with 17 bases separating them. The CDR3 sequence: CASRRGLGLTYEQYF. DNA of the CDR3: TGTGCCAGCAGAAGGGGTCTTGGGCTCACCTACGAGCAGTACTTC.

V and J are TRBV15 and TRBJ2-2; D could derive from TRBD1 or TRBD2 (5 bases each). V dropped 5 bases and J dropped 5 bases, with 18 bases sitting between them. Germline values: CDR1 LNHNV, CDR2 YYDKDF (reference sequence). CDR3 length equals 16 residues. This CDR3 reads CATSSPGRRSTGELFF. Written as DNA, the CDR3 is TGTGCCACCAGCTCCCCGGGACGCCGTTCTACCGGGGAGCTGTTTTTT.

The rearrangement links TRBV7-9 to TRBJ2-7, with 7 nucleotides matching TRBD1. The CDR3 length is 16 residues. The J segment lost 5 bases and the V segment lost 1 base, leaving 11 bases of the junction unmatched. Germline lookup yields CDR1 SEHNR and CDR2 FQNEAQ (reference sequence). DNA of the CDR3: TGTGCCAGCAGCTTAGGAGATGGACAGGTCAGGGACGAGCAGTACTTC. It encodes CASSLGDGQVRDEQYF.

This clone was seen only a few times. V usage is TRBV6-5 and J usage is TRBJ1-2; D is ambiguous. This CDR3 region has 12 residues. The V end was cut by 5 bases, the J end by 5 bases, with 9 bases between. Per germline, CDR1 MNHEY and CDR2 SVGAGI. CDR3 sequence: CASSNTGYGYTF. The CDR3 coding sequence is TGTGCCAGCAGTAACACTGGGTATGGCTACACCTTC.